This TCR beta chain comes out of a study of blood T cell repertoires in COVID-19. Study as a whole: Whether acute or convalescent, the COVID-19 samples came from the United States, Italy and Spain. From T cells, B-cell-depleted T cells, or PBMCs came the material, which was cDNA or gDNA.

Between the trimmed V and J ends, which lost 4 bases and 3 bases, there was a span of 8 bases. Germline V gene sequence: CDR1 MRHNA, CDR2 SNTAGT. This CDR3 comprises 13 residues. Study processing details: Reference gene primer amplification gave estimated nucleated cell counts. Profiling relied on immunoSEQ multiplex PCR, and the TCRdb table lists in-frame clones only, not all of them. V and J calls and clone size are given by that table; D and trimming were obtained from the DNA. The repertoire consists of some 89,000 clones, with 65% to 85% occurring once and the leading ten covering approximately 10%.

The sequencing sample was made of peripheral blood. This TCR was recovered from a man aged 70 or older with acute or convalescent COVID-19. This chain connects TRBV6-4 to TRBJ2-3; unclear D gene. The DNA for the CDR3 is TGTGCCAGCAGTGTCGAGAGGACAGATACGCAGTATTTT. Translation gives CASSVERTDTQYF.